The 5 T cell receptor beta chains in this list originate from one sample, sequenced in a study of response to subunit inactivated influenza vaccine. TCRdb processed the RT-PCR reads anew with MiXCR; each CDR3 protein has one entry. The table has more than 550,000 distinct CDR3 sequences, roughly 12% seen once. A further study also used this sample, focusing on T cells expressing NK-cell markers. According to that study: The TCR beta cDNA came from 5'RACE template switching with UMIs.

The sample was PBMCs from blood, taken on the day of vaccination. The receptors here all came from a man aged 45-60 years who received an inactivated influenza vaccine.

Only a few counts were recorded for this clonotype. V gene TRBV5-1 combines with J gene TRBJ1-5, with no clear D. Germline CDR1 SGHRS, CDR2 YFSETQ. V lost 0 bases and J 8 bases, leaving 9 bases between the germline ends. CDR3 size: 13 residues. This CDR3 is CASSLDPSEPQHF. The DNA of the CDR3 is TGCGCCAGCAGCTTGGACCCAAGTGAGCCCCAGCATTTT.

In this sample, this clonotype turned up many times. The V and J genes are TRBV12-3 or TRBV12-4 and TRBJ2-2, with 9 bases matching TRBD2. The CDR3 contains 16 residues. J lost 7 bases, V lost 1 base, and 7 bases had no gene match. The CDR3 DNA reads TGTGCCAGCAGTTTAGATGGCGGGGGGGCACTCGGGGAGCTGTTTTTT. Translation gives CASSLDGGGALGELFF.

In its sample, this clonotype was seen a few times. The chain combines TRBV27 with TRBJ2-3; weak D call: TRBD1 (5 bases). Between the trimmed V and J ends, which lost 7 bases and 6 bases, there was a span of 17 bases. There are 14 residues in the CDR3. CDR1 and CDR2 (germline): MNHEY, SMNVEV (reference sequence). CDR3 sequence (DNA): TGTGCCAGCACCTCCCAGGGCGGTCCGGATACGCAGTATTTT. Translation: CASTSQGGPDTQYF.

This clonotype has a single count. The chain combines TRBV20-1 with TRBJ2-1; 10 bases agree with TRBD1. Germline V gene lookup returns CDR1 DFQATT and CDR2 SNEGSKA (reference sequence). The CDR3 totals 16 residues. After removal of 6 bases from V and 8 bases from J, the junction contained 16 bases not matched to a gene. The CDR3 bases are TGCAGTGCAGAACCCTTCGGGACAGGGGAAGCGGATGAGCAGTTCTTC. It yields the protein CSAEPFGTGEADEQFF.

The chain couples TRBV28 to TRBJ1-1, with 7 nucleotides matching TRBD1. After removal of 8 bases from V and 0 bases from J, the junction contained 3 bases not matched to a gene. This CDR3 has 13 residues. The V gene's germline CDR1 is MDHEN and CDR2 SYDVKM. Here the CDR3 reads CASRGQMNTEAFF. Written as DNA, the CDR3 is TGTGCCAGCCGGGGACAGATGAACACTGAAGCTTTCTTT.